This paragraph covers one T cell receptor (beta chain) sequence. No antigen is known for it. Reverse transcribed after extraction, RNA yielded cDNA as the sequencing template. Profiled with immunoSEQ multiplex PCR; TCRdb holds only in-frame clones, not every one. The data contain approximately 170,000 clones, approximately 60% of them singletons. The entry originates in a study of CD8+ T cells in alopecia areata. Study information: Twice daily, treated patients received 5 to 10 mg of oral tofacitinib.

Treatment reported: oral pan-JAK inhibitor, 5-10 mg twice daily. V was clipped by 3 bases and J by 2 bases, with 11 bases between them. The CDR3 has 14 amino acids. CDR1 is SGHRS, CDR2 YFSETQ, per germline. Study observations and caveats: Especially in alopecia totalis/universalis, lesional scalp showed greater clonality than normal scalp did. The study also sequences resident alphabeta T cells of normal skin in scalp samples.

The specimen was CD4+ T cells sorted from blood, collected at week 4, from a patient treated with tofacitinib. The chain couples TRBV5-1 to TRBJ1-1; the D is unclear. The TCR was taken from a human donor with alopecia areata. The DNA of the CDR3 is TGCGCCAGCAGCTCCGGGCTTACCAACACTGAAGCTTTCTTT. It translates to CASSSGLTNTEAFF.